These 3 T cell receptor beta chains share one sample of origin, sequenced in a study of cytomegalovirus exposure and HLA in healthy donors. PCR primers comprised 60 Vbeta and 13 Jbeta primers. Profiling relied on immunoSEQ multiplex PCR, and the TCRdb table lists in-frame clones only, not all of them. The table has about 160,000 clones, around 64% seen once. Sample: PBMCs. These receptors all stem from a woman younger than 45 in good health and CMV-seronegative.

V usage is TRBV4-1 and J usage is TRBJ2-5; the D gene is possibly TRBD1 (6 bases). V lost 4 bases to trimming and J lost 0 bases, with 15 bases between them. The CDR3 runs to 16 residues. Per germline, CDR1 MGHRA and CDR2 YSYEKL. The CDR3 DNA reads TGCGCCAGCAGCCCAGGACAGACCTTATACCAAGAGACCCAGTACTTC. This gives the protein CASSPGQTLYQETQYF.

This rearrangement joins TRBV2 to TRBJ1-1; D uncertain. The CDR3 runs 13 residues. With 4 bases removed from V and 3 bases from J, the gap between germline ends came to 9 bases. Germline CDR1 SNHLY, CDR2 FYNNEI. CDR3 bases: TGTGCCAGCAGTGTTAGAACGGACACTGAAGCTTTCTTT. Residues: CASSVRTDTEAFF.

This chain links TRBV4-1 with TRBJ1-2, with D maybe TRBD1 (6 bases). V was cut by 5 bases and J by 6 bases, with 19 bases left in between. This CDR3 is 15 amino acids long. The V gene's germline CDR1 is MGHRA and CDR2 YSYEKL. The CDR3 DNA reads as TGCGCCAGCAGCACCCGACCTACAGGGTTCGATGGCTACACCTTC. It encodes CASSTRPTGFDGYTF.